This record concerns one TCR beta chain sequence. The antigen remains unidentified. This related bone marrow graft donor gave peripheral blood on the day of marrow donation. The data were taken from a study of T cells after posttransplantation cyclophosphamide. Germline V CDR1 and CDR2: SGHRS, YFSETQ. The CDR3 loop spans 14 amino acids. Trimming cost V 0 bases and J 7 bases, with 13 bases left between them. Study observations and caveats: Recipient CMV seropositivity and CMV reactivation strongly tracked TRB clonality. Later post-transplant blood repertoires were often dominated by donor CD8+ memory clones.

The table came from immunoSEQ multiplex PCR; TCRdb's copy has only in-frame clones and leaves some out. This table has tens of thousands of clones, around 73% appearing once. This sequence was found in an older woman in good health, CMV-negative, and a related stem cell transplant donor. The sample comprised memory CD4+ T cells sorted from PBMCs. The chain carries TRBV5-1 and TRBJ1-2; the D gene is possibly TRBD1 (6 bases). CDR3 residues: CASSLARGSSGYTF. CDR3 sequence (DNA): TGCGCCAGCAGCTTGGCCAGGGGAAGCAGTGGCTACACCTTC.